This TCR beta chain emerged from a study of blood T cells in healthy people across ages (dated by TCRdb to about 2015). Turning to the overall study: In model experiments, template switching captured about one uniquely barcoded TCR beta cDNA molecule for every two T cells. Donors of different ages were randomly distributed across sequencing lanes to avoid experimental bias. Using deep sequencing normalized with unique cDNA molecular identifiers, the study measured how TCR beta repertoire diversity changes with age. The donors were split into four age groups: young (average around 15 years), middle-aged (about 40), aged (over 55) and long-lived (approximately 80). For two donors (one aged 18 to 29 and one aged 80 or older), the study analyzed two additional independent replicas of 1 million unique cDNA reads from the same blood draw.

Study-wide conclusions, independent of this receptor: Because the CMV infection status of the donors was unknown, age-related changes in expanded clonotypes may potentially have been confounded. Observed TCR beta diversity per million T cells fell roughly linearly with age, and a significant reduction was already apparent by age around 40. Estimates of total diversity based on one million sequenced T cells were considered lower bounds and underestimates. Conclusive comparison of naive and antigen-experienced compartments was prevented by the profiling of bulk unsorted PBMCs. Compared with the aged group, the long-lived group had more naive CD4+ T cells, fewer expanded clones and increased TCR diversity, suggesting age selection. The percentage of naive T cells measured by flow cytometry correlated strongly with observed TCR beta diversity.

The 39 donors, aged 6 to 90 years, were systemically healthy Caucasian individuals from Russia. Around 9.8 milliliters of peripheral blood were collected from each donor into EDTA-treated Vacutainer tubes. Ficoll-Paque density-gradient centrifugation was used to isolate PBMCs, with at least 7 million per sample. Total RNA, at least 5.5 micrograms per sample, was extracted from PBMCs with Trizol reagent. For every donor, an aliquot of PBMCs went through flow cytometry to measure the percentages of naive CD45RAhigh/CD27high T cells. Relative to germline, V is 5 bases shorter and J is 3 bases shorter, with 8 bases between their ends. The CDR3 runs 12 amino acids, cysteine and phenylalanine included. Only the CDR3 region is kept as DNA, spanning 36 bases read in frame from base 1. From a lookup of the germline V gene, CDR1 and CDR2 are SGHTA and FQGNSA. A note on this clonotype: What this receptor recognizes is not known. The input lacks base qualities; no much larger clone sits a single base away.

The library was obtained by 5' RACE. TCRdb lists the instrument as Illumina HiSeq 2500. A second PCR of about 6 to 12 cycles was run with a J-beta primer mix and a sample-barcoded 5' primer. A template-switch 5' adaptor carrying 12 random nucleotides introduced a unique molecular identifier onto each TCR beta cDNA molecule. At least 3 million CDR3-containing paired-end reads were obtained from each sample. All of the RNA was converted into first-strand cDNA using the Mint cDNA synthesis kit, with a TRBC-specific oligonucleotide serving as the primer. Following uracil-DNA glycosylase treatment, a first 18-cycle PCR with universal primers M1SS and BC2_uni_R was performed on all cDNA. Per the source publication's procedure: For normalization, 1 million high-quality reads were randomly selected from each sample, with every read carrying a distinct molecular identifier. Instead of being binned into consensus sequences, reads with shared molecular identifiers were discarded. MiTCR, run with a Q25 quality threshold and the strictest error-elimination algorithm, handled CDR3 identification, clonotype clustering and error correction. A nonparametric unseen species model with Euler transformation was used to estimate lower-bound total TCR beta diversity. In-frame beta chains were kept once TCRdb had trimmed the public reads at Q25 with fastp and called clones with MiXCR. Each record represents a unique CDR3 protein, reported with the most common genes and DNA among its rows. What appears here as the V and J calls and clone size reflects TCRdb's work, not the paper's. Within this sample are hundreds of thousands of distinct CDR3 sequences, with under 70% of them counted one time only. The top ten constitute over 35% of the sample.

The V gene is TRBV7-2 and the J gene is TRBJ2-7; the D gene cannot be named for sure. Sample: blood. The receptor was isolated from a man aged 60 to 75 in good health. The CDR3 here reads CASSDPGYEQYF. The nucleotide sequence is TGTGCCAGCAGCGACCCTGGCTACGAGCAGTACTTC.